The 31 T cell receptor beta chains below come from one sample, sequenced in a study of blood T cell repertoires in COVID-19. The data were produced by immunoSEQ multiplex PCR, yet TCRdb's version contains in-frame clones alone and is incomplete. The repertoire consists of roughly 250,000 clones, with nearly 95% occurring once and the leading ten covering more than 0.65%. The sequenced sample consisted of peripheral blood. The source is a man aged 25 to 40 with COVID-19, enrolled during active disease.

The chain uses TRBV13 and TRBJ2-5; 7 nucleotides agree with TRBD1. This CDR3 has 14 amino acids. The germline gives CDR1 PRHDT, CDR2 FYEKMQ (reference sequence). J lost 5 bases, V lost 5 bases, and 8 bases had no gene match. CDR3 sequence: CASSHGQAVETQYF. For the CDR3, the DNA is TGTGCCAGCAGCCACGGACAGGCCGTGGAGACCCAGTACTTC.

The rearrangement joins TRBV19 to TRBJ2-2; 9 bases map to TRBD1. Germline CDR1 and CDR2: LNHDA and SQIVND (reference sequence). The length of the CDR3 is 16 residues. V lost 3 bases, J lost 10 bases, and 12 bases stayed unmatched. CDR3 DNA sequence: TGTGCCAGTAGTATCACAGGGGGCGGGTTGGTCGAGGAGCTGTTTTTT. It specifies CASSITGGGLVEELFF.

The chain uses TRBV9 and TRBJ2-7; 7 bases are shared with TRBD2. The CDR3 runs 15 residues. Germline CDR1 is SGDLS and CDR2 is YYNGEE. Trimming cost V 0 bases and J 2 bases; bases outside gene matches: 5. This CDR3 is CASSVGGGTTYEQYF. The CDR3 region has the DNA TGTGCCAGCAGCGTAGGGGGGGGAACGACCTACGAGCAGTACTTC.

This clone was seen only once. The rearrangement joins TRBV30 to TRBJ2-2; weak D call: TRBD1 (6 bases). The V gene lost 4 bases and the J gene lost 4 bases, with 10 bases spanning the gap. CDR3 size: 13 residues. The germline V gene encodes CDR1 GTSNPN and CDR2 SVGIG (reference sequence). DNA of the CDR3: TGTGCCTGGACCCTAGGGGGCACCGGGGAGCTGTTTTTT. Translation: CAWTLGGTGELFF.

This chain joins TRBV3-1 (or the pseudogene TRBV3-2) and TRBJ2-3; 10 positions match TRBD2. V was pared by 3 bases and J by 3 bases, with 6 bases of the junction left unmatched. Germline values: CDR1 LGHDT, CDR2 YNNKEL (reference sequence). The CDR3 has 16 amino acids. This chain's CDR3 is CASSQARLAGTDTQYF. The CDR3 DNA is TGTGCCAGCAGCCAGGCTAGACTAGCGGGTACAGATACGCAGTATTTT.

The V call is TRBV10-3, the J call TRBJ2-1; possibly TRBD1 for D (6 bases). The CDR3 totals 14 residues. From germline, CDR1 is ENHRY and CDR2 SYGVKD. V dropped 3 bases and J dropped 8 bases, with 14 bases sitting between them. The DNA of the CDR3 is TGTGCCATCAGTGAAATCCAGGGGTCCCATGAGCAGTTCTTC. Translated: CAISEIQGSHEQFF.

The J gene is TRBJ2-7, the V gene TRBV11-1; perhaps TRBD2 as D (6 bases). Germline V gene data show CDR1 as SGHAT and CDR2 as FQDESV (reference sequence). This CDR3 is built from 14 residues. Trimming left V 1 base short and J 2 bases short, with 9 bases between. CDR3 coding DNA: TGTGCCAGCAGCTTAGGGGGGGTAACCTACGAGCAGTACTTC. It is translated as CASSLGGVTYEQYF.

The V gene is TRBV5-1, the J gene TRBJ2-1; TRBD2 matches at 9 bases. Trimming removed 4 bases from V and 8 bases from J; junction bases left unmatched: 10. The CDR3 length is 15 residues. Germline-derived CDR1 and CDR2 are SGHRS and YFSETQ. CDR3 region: CASSRSGGQVDEQFF. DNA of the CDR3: TGCGCCAGCAGCCGGAGCGGGGGGCAAGTCGATGAGCAGTTCTTC.

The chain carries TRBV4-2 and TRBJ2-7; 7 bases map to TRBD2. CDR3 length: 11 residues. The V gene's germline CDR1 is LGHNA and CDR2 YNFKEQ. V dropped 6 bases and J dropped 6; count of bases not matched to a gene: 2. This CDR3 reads CASRTGGEQYF. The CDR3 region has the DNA TGTGCCAGCAGGACGGGAGGCGAGCAGTACTTC.

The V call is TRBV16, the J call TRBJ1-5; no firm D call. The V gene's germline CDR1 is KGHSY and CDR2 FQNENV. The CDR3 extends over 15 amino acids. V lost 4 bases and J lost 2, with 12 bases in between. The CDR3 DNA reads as TGTGCCAGCAGCCTTGAGGTAGTCGGCAATCAGCCCCAGCATTTT. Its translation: CASSLEVVGNQPQHF.

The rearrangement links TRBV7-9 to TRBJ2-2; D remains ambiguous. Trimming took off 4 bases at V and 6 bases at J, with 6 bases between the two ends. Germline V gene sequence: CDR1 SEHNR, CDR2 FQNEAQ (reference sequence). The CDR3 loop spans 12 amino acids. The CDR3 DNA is TGTGCCAGCAGCTCCCAGGCCGGGGAGCTGTTTTTT. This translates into CASSSQAGELFF.

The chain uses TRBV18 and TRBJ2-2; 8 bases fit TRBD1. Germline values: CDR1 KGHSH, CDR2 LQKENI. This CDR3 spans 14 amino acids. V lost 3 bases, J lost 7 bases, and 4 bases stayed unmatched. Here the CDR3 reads CASSPGTGSGELFF. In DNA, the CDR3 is TGTGCCAGCTCACCGGGGACAGGCAGCGGGGAGCTGTTTTTT.

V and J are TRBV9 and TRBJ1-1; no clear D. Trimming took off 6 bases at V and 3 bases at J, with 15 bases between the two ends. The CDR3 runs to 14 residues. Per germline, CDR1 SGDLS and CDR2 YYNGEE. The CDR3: CASTLLALDTEAFF. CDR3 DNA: TGTGCCAGCACCCTGTTGGCTCTGGACACTGAAGCTTTCTTT.

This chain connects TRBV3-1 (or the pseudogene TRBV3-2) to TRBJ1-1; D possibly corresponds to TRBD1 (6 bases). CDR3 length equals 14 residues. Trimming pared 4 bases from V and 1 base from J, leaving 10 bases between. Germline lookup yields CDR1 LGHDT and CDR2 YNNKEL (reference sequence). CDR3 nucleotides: TGTGCCAGCAGCCCGGGACATACGAACACTGAAGCTTTCTTT. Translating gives CASSPGHTNTEAFF.

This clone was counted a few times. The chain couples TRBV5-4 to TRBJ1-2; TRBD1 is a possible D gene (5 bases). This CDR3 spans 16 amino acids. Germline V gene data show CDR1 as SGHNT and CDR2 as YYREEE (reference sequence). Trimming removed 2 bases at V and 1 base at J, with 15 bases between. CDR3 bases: TGTGCCAGCAGCTTTGGCCTGGGGAGGGGTAACTATGGCTACACCTTC. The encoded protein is CASSFGLGRGNYGYTF.

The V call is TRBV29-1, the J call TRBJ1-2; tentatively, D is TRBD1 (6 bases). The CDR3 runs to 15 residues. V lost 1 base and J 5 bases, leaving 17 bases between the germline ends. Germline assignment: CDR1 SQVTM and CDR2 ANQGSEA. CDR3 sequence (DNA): TGCAGCGTTGAAGGGTTCCCAGGGGATTGGTATGGCTACACCTTC. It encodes CSVEGFPGDWYGYTF.

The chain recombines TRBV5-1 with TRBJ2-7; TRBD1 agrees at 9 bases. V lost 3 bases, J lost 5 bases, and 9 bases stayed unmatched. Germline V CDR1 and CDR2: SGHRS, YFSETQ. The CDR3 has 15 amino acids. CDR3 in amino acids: CASSSTGTGNHEQYF. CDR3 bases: TGCGCCAGCAGCTCCACCGGGACAGGGAACCACGAGCAGTACTTC.

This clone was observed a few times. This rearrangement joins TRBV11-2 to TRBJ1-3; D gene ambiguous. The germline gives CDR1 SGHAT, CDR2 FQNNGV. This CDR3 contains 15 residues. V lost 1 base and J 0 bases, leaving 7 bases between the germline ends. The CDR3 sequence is CASSLGVNSGNTIYF. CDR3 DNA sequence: TGTGCCAGCAGCTTAGGAGTTAACTCTGGAAACACCATATATTTT.

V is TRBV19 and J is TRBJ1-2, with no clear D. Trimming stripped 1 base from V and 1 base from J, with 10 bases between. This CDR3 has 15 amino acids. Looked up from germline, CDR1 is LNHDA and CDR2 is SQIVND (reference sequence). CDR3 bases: TGTGCCAGTAGTATAGCGGCGGGAGTTAACTATGGCTACACCTTC. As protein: CASSIAAGVNYGYTF.

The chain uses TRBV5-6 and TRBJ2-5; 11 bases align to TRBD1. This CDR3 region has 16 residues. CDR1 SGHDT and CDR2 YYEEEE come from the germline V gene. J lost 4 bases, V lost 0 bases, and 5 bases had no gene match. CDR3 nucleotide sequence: TGTGCCAGCAGCTTGGCCCGGGGACAGGGGGGAGAGACCCAGTACTTC. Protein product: CASSLARGQGGETQYF.

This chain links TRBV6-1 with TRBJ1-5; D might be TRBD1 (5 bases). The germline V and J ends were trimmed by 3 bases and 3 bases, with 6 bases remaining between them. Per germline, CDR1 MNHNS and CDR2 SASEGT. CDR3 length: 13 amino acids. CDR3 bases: TGTGCCAGCAGTGAGACAGACAATCAGCCCCAGCATTTT. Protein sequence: CASSETDNQPQHF.

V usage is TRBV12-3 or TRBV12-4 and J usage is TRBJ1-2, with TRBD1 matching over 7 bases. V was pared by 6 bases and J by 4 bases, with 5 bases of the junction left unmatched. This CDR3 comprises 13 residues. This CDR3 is CASSHRDSYGYTF. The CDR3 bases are TGTGCCAGCAGCCATCGGGACAGCTATGGCTACACCTTC.

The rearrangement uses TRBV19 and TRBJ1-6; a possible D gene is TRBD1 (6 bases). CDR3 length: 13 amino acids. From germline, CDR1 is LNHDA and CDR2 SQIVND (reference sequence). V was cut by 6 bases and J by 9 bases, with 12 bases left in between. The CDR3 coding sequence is TGTGCCAGTAGGGCTGACAGGCCTTCACCCCTCCACTTT. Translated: CASRADRPSPLHF.

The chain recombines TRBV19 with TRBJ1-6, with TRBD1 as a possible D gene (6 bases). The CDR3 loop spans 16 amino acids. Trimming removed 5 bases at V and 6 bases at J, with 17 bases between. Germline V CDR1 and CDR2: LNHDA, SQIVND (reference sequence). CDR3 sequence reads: CASSLSGTKVNSPLHF. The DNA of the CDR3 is TGTGCCAGTAGTCTCTCCGGGACAAAAGTTAATTCACCCCTCCACTTT.

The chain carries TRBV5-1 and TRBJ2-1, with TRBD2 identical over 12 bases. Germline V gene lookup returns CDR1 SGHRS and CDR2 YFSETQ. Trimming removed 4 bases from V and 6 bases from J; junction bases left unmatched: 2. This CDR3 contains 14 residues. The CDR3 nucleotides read TGCGCCAGCAGCCCGGGACTAGCGGGCAATGAGCAGTTCTTC. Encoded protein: CASSPGLAGNEQFF. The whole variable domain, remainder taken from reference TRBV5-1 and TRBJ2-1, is KAGVTQTPRYLIKTRGQQVTLSCSPISGHRSVSWYQQTPGQGLQFLFEYFSETQRNKGNFPGRFSGRQFSNSRSEMNVSTLELGDSALYLCASSPGLAGNEQFFGPGTRLTVL.

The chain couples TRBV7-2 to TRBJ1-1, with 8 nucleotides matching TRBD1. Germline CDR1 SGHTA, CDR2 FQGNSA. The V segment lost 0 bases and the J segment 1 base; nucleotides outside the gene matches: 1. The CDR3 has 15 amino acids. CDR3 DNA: TGTGCCAGCAGCTTAGCGGGGACAGGGAACACTGAAGCTTTCTTT. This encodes CASSLAGTGNTEAFF.

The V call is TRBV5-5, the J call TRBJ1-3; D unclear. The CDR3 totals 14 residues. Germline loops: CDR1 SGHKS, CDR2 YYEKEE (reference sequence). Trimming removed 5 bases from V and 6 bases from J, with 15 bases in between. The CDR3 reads CASSLDGLENTIYF. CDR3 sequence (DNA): TGTGCCAGCAGTCTCGACGGACTTGAAAACACCATATATTTT.

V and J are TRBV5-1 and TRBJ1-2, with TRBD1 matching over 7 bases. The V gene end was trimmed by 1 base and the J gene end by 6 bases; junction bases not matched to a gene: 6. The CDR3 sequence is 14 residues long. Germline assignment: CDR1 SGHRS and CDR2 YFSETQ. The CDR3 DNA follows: TGCGCCAGCAGCTTGTTCCAGGGGGAGGATGGCTACACCTTC. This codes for CASSLFQGEDGYTF.

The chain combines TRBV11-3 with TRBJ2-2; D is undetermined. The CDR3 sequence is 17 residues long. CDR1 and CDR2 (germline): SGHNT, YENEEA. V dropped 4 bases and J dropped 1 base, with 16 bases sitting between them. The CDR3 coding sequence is TGTGCCAGCAGCTCTAGTTTTGGCCTTAAGAACACCGGGGAGCTGTTTTTT. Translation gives CASSSSFGLKNTGELFF. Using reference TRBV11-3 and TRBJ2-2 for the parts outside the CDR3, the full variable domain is EAGVVQSPRYKIIEKKQPVAFWCNPISGHNTLYWYLQNLGQGPELLIRYENEEAVDDSQLPKDRFSAERLKGVDSTLKIQPAELGDSAVYLCASSSSFGLKNTGELFFGEGSRLTVL.

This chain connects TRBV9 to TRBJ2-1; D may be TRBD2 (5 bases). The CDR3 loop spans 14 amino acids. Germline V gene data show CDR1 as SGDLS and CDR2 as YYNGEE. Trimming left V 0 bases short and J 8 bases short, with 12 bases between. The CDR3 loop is CASSVGVDSDEQFF. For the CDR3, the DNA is TGTGCCAGCAGCGTAGGGGTTGATAGCGATGAGCAGTTCTTC.

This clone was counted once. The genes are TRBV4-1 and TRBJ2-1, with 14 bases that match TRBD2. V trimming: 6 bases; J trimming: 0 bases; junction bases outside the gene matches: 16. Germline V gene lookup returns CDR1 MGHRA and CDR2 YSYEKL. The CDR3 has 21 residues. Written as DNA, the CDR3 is TGCGCCAGCAGTAACCAGCCCCCCGGGACTAGCGGGGGATCCTCCTACAATGAGCAGTTCTTC. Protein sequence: CASSNQPPGTSGGSSYNEQFF.